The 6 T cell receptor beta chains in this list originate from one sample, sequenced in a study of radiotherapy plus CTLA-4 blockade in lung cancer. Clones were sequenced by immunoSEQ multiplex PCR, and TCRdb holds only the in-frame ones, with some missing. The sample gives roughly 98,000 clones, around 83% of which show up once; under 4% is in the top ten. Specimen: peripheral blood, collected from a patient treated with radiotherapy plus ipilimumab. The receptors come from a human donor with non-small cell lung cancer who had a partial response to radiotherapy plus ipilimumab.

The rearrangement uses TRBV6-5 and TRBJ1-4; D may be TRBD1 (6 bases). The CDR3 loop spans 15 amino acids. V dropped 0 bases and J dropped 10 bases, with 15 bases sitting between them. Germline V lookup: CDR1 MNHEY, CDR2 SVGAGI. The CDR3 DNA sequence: TGTGCCAGCAGTTACTCGGGGGGGCTCCGGGGAAAACTGTTTTTT. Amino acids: CASSYSGGLRGKLFF.

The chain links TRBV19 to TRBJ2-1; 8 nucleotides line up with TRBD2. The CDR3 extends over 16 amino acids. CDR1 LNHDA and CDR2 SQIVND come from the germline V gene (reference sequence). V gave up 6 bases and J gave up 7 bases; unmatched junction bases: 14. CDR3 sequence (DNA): TGTGCCAGTAGACGACGGGAGGGAACGGGTGAGAATGAGCAGTTCTTC. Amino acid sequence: CASRRREGTGENEQFF.

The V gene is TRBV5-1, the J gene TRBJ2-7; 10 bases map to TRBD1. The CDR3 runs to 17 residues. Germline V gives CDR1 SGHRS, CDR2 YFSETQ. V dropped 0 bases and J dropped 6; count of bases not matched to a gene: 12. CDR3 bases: TGCGCCAGCAGCTTGGCAACTCCACCGGGACAGGGGCCCGAGCAGTACTTC. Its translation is CASSLATPPGQGPEQYF.

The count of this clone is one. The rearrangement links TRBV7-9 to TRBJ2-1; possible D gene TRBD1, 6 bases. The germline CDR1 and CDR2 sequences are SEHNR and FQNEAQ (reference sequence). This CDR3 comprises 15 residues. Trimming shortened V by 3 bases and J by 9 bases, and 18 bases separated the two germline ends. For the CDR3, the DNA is TGTGCCAGCAGCTTTATGGCAGGGGATGGGGGTGAGCAGTTCTTC. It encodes CASSFMAGDGGEQFF.

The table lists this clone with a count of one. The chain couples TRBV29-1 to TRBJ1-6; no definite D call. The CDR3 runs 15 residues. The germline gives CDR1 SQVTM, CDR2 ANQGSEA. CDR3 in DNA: TGCATTTCTAGCAGCCTGAGCTCCTATAATTCACCCCTCCACTTT. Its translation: CISSSLSSYNSPLHF.

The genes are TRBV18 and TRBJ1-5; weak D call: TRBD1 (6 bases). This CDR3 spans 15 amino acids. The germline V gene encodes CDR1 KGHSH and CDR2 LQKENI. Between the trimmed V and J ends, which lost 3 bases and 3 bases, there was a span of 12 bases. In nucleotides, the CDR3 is TGTGCCAGCTCACCTATAAAGGGGGACAATCAGCCCCAGCATTTT. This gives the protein CASSPIKGDNQPQHF. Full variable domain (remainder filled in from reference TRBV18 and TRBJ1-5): NAGVMQNPRHLVRRRGQEARLRCSPMKGHSHVYWYRQLPEEGLKFMVYLQKENIIDESGMPKERFSAEFPKEGPSILRIQQVVRGDSAAYFCASSPIKGDNQPQHFGDGTRLSIL.